This entry concerns a single T cell receptor beta chain. Its cognate antigen has yet to be identified. Base qualities are missing; no much larger clone stands one base away. This sample was taken from a study of cytomegalovirus exposure and HLA in healthy donors (dated by TCRdb to the late 2010s). About the full investigation: According to an earlier analysis of a few hundred of the donors, about 179 million T cells yielded 95 million to 140 million unique TCR beta sequences and 276 Gb of sequence data. Around 300 gigabases of sequencing data and approximately 85 million unique TCR sequences were included in an early release covering about 620 HLA-typed donors. The genetic ancestry cluster associated with self-reported Caucasian donors included 81% of the roughly 400 genotyped donors. The study aimed to test whether signatures of past pathogen exposure could be identified by cataloging public T cell receptors. The study profiled the T cell repertoires of fewer than 850 subjects by immunosequencing and related them to cytomegalovirus serostatus. A separate validation cohort of about 110 different subjects was used in addition to the 666-subject first cohort. High-throughput TCR immunosequencing, statistical association of individual TCRs with disease status, and machine learning were combined to predict cytomegalovirus infection status. A later analysis re-analyzed previously published TCR beta repertoires from roughly 690 donors and added high-resolution HLA genotyping to study TCR occurrence patterns. Rather than drawing on any new phenotypic data, the later analysis identified candidate immune exposures from TCR beta sequences and the way those sequences occurred across donors. In an earlier analysis of several hundred of the donors, high-throughput TCR beta sequencing was used to judge whether each TCR beta V gene segment behaved as functional or pseudogenic. Donor age, sex, ethnicity and CMV serostatus were collected together with the repertoire data. A later genetic analysis used genome-wide SNP genotypes for about 60% of the 666 donors, treating that subset as a discovery cohort. Every repertoire in the discovery cohort had been generated on one and the same sequencing platform. HLA typing covered class I and class II loci at four-digit resolution. The number of donors typed differed by locus, with roughly 620-630 for A, B, C, DRB1 and DQB1, about 500 for DQA1, 606 for DPA1, and approximately 470 for DPB1. Because of strong linkage in the cohort, five DR-DQ haplotypes were treated as single units for association and clustering. Across some 400 genotyped donors of the cohort, an average of approximately 200,000 unique TCR beta nucleotide sequences per donor were sequenced, and 15% to 20% of those sequences were non-productive.

The cohort comprised under 700 healthy bone marrow donors. At the time of sampling, all cohort members were nominally healthy, though unrecorded immune exposures were likely present. The donor tested CMV seronegative, placing the donor among the roughly 400 seronegative members of the cohort. A peripheral blood sample was provided by each donor, and peripheral blood mononuclear cells were used for TCR beta sequencing. Genomic DNA was extracted from the blood cell samples with the Qiagen DNeasy Blood Extraction Kit. The library was built by means of the immunoSEQ multiplex PCR assay. For the multiplex PCR, a mixture combining 60 forward primers for TCR Vbeta segments and 13 reverse primers for TCR Jbeta segments was used. The CDR3 region of rearranged TCR beta genes was amplified from genomic DNA with a multiplex PCR assay. On the Illumina HiSeq System, the amplified TCR beta libraries were sequenced as 87-base-pair reads. The source study handled its data this way. Across the 500 to 750 repertoires, a later analysis counted around 80 million unique TCR beta chains, around 11 million of which were shared by at least two donors. To remove PCR and sequencing errors, raw reads were error-corrected and collapsed into unique sequences using a nearest-neighbor algorithm that merged closely related sequences. To assign V, D and J gene segments, CDR3 sequences were aligned to IMGT reference sequences. Each retained sequence needed at least a six-nucleotide match to both a V gene segment and a J gene segment. Rearrangements were called productive when the CDR3 lacked stop codons and stayed in frame with V and J; all others were non-productive. CDR3 was defined by IMGT convention, running from the second conserved V-encoded cysteine to the conserved J-encoded phenylalanine. Sequences without an unambiguous match to a single V gene segment were excluded from the earlier analysis of 587 of the donors. An earlier analysis of fewer than 750 of the donors classified V segments as functional when productive rearrangements were above 56.7% and as segregating when the standard deviation between donors was above 5%. A statistical classification framework was built to diagnose cytomegalovirus status from the catalog of TCR beta chain sequences. In a later analysis, TCR nucleotide sequences were compared against IMGT/GENE-DB human TR gene sequences so that V and J genes could be assigned. In a later analysis, CDR3 sequences and most-parsimonious VDJ recombination scenarios were assigned using the TCRdist pipeline. In a later analysis, each TCR beta chain was defined by its CDR3 amino acid sequence together with its V-gene family, and reads without a unique V-gene family were excluded. To address suspected cross-contamination and a sequencing artifact, a later analysis removed approximately 590 highly shared, low-generation-probability nucleotide sequences. A later analysis calculated a clonal expansion index for each public chain from normalized within-repertoire ranks of inferred template counts. A later analysis computed generation probabilities with a VDJ recombination model fitted to out-of-frame rearrangements, and checked the results against IGoR. A later analysis scored TCR-TCR, TCR-HLA and TCR-CMV co-occurrence with hypergeometric tests, applying a repertoire-size bias correction to TCR pairs. False discovery rates were estimated in a later analysis by permuting HLA or CMV assignments 20 times. In a later analysis, co-occurring TCRs were grouped with DBSCAN, and TCRdist sequence similarity was added when clustering was performed within HLA-allele-positive subsets. Repertoires with fewer than 30,000 or more than 120,000 public chains were left out of co-occurrence clustering, as were a handful of repertoires with anomalous nucleotide sharing. In its TCRdb copy, this immuneACCESS table keeps in-frame sequences only and misses some clones. Where compared with another copy, unresolved V genes explain less than half of these, and the others have no known cause. Clonal size and the V and J genes are those of that table, whereas D and trimming came from the DNA. The sample contains approximately 220,000 clones, 65% to 90% of them found a single time. The leading ten clones occupy just over 1.4% of the sample.

General study outcomes and caveats: Correlated functional status among segregating V segments might reflect linkage disequilibrium, but an unknown experimental factor could not be ruled out. A later analysis found that HLA-associated TCR beta chains were more clonally expanded and had lower generation probabilities than equally common non-associated chains. When HLA alleles, especially DR and DQ, strongly co-occurred, TCR associations were difficult to assign to individual alleles. V-gene and J-gene trimming of TCR beta chains was associated with a missense DCLRE1C variant in a later genetic analysis, and the association was replicated in an independent cohort. The classifier was reported to diagnose cytomegalovirus status with high specificity and sensitivity in both the original and validation cohorts. Broadly in line with IMGT annotations, most TCR beta V segments showed up in productive rearrangements about 87% or about 30% of the time in an earlier analysis of some 590 of the donors. Presence/absence analyses assumed roughly uniform sequencing depth across donors, an assumption that may not hold. In this cohort, only TCR beta chains were sequenced, and detectable features were limited by the absence of alpha or paired-chain data. For the cohort, immune exposure information was limited to CMV serostatus. In a later analysis, several top co-occurrence clusters were reported to appear linked to parvovirus B19, influenza, CMV and Epstein-Barr virus. The authors suggested that the approach could potentially be generalized to other disease states and immunological phenotypes. A cluster of highly shared sequence variants was judged likely to be a technical artifact of the sequencing pipeline. Because counts were too low, around 18 rarely observed V segments, including chromosome 9 orphons, were left out of the earlier analysis of some 600 of the donors. In a later analysis, around 15,000 TCR beta sequences were associated with specific HLA alleles at a false discovery rate of 0.05. Across donors, most TCR sequences were observed very rarely, whereas some public TCRs were present in many individuals. A further reported finding was that TCR beta sequences accurately predicted the HLA-A and HLA-B alleles for most subjects in the first cohort. The 87-base-pair reads could not distinguish some IMGT-functional V segments, including TRBV6-2 and TRBV6-3, so those segments were excluded. The study gave a list of roughly 150 TCR beta chains associated with cytomegalovirus. Compared with the roughly 720-donor mean, donors in an Asian-associated ancestry cluster had fewer N-insertions in productive TCRs, according to a later genetic analysis. In vitro tests confirmed that three of the cytomegalovirus-associated TCR beta chains recognize cytomegalovirus antigens. HLA typing was unavailable for some donors at each locus, so association tests used only the typed subset. According to a later analysis, most CMV-associated TCR beta chains appeared to be HLA-restricted, and the HLA associations seemed to be driven largely by CMV exposure. A later analysis found that TCR association rates varied across HLA loci, with DRB1 alleles showing the most associated TCRs and HLA-C alleles the fewest.

Trimming costs V 2 bases and J 4 bases, and their ends lie 8 bases apart. The CDR3 runs 13 amino acids, cysteine and phenylalanine included. Solely the CDR3 DNA is kept, with 39 bases framed from the first base. CDR1 and CDR2 are drawn from the germline V gene: MDHEN, SYDVKM. The origin of this receptor is a girl between 10 and 17 years old in good health and CMV-seronegative. What was sequenced was PBMCs. The chain employs TRBV28 and TRBJ2-5; no D gene is confidently identified. In nucleotides, the sequence is TGTGCCAGCAGTTTAAATCTGCGAGAGACCCAGTACTTC. Its translation reads: CASSLNLRETQYF.